This T cell receptor (beta chain) was found in a study of T cells in Graves' hyperthyroidism and ophthalmopathy. Amplification yielded TCR beta CDR3 regions, with RNA transcripts as the source. A first-round RT-PCR of the TCR CDR3 used the HTBI primer set. Each CDR3 protein is one row after TCRdb ran MiXCR on the multiplex PCR reads. The sample records hundreds of thousands of distinct CDR3 sequences, roughly 22% being singletons. Based on clinical symptoms, serum thyroxine and TRAb, thyroid ultrasound and orbital computed tomography, diagnoses were reached. Per the germline V gene, CDR1 is WNHNN and CDR2 is SYGVQD (reference sequence). Trimming cost V 4 bases and J 4 bases, with 15 bases left between them. This CDR3 contains 15 residues. In its sample, this clonotype was seen a few times.

The sample taken for sequencing was blood. This sequence joins TRBV10-1 and TRBJ2-3, with D tentatively TRBD1 (5 bases). The sequence came from a man aged 25 to 40 with Graves' ophthalmopathy. The CDR3 loop is CASSVAGSDADTQYF. Here the CDR3 DNA reads TGCGCCAGCAGTGTAGCAGGGTCGGACGCAGATACGCAGTATTTT.